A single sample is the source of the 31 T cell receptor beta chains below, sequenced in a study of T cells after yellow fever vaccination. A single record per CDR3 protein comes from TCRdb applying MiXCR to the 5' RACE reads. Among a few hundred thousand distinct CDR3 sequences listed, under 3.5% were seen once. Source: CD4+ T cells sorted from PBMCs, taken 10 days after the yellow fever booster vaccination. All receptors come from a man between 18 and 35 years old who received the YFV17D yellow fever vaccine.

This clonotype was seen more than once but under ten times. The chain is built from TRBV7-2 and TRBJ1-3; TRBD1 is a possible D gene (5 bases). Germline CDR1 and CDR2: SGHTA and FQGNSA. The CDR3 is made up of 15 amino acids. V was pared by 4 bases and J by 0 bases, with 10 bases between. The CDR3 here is CASSSWGISGNTIYF. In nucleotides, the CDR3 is TGTGCCAGCAGCTCTTGGGGGATCTCTGGAAACACCATATATTTT. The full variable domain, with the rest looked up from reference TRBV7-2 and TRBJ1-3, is GAGVSQSPSNKVTEKGKDVELRCDPISGHTALYWYRQSLGQGLEFLIYFQGNSAPDKSGLPSDRFSAERTGGSVSTLTIQRTQQEDSAVYLCASSSWGISGNTIYFGEGSWLTVV.

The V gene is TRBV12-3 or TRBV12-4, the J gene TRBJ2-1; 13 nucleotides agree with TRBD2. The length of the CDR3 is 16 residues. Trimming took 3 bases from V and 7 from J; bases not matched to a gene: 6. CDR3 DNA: TGTGCCAGCAGTTTGACTAGCGGGGGGTCTAGGAATGAGCAGTTCTTC. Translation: CASSLTSGGSRNEQFF.

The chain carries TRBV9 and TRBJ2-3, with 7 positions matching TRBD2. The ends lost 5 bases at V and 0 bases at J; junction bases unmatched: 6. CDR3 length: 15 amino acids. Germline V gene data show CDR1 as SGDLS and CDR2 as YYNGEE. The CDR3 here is CASRQAGRSTDTQYF. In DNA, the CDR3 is TGTGCCAGCAGGCAAGCGGGACGAAGCACAGATACGCAGTATTTT.

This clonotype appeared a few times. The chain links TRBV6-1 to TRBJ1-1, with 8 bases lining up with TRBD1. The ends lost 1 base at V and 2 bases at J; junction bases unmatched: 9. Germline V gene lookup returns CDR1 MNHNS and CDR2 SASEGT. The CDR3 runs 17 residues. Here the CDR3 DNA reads TGTGCCAGCAGTGAAGGTAGGACAGGGTGGTACAACACTGAAGCTTTCTTT. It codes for CASSEGRTGWYNTEAFF.

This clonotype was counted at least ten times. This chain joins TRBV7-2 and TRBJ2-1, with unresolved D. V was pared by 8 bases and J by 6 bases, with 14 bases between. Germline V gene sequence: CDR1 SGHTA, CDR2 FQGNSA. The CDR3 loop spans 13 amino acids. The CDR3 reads CASRPVGVNEQFF. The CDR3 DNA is TGTGCCAGCCGTCCGGTTGGGGTCAATGAGCAGTTCTTC.

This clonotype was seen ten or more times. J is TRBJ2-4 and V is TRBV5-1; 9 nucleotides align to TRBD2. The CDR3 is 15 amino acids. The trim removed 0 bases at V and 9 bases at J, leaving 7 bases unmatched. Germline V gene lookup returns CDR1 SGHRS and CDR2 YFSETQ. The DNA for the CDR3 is TGCGCCAGCAGCTTGGCGGCGGGGGGGTTTGGCATTCAGTACTTC. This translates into CASSLAAGGFGIQYF.

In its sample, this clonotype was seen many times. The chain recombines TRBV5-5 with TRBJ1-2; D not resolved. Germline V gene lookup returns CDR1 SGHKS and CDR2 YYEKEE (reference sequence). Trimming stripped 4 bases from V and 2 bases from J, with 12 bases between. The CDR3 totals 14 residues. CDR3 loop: CASSPGRANYGYTF. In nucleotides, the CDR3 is TGTGCCAGCAGCCCTGGGCGGGCCAACTATGGCTACACCTTC.

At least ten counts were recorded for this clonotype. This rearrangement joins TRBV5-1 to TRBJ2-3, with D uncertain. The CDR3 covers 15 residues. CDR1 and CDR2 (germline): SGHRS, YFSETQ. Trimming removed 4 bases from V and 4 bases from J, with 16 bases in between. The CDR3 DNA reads TGCGCCAGCAGCCCGGACGTACCTGGGGCAGATACGCAGTATTTT. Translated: CASSPDVPGADTQYF.

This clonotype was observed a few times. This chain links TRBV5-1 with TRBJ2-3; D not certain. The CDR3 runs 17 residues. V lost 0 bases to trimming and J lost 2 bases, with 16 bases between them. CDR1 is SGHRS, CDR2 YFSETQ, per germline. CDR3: CASSLAGVGGYTDTQYF. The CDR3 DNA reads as TGCGCCAGCAGCTTGGCCGGTGTTGGCGGCTACACAGATACGCAGTATTTT.

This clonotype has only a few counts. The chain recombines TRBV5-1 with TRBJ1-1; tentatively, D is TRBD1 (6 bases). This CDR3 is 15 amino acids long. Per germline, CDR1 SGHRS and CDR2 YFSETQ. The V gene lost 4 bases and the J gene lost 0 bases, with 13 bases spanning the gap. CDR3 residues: CASSRLQGLNTEAFF. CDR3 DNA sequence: TGCGCCAGCAGCCGATTACAGGGACTGAACACTGAAGCTTTCTTT.

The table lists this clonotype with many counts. The CDR3 loop reads CASSSGASGGARDTQYF. The CDR3 DNA reads as TGTGCCAGCAGTTCCGGGGCTAGCGGGGGGGCCAGGGATACGCAGTATTTT. The chain employs TRBV7-3 and TRBJ2-3; 12 bases fit TRBD2. The CDR3 covers 17 residues. Germline CDR1 and CDR2: SGHTA and FQGTGA. V trimming: 6 bases; J trimming: 6 bases; junction bases outside the gene matches: 13.

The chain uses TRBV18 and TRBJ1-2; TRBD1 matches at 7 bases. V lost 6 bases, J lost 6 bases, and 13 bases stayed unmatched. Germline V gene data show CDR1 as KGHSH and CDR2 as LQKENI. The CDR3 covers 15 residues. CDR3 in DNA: TGTGCCAGCTCTCTAACGTACAGGGGCGGCGATGGCTACACCTTC. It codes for CASSLTYRGGDGYTF.

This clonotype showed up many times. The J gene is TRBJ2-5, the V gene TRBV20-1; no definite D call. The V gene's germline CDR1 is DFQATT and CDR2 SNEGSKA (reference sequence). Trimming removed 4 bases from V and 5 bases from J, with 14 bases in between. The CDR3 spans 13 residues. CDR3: CSAIRVAQETQYF. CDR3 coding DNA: TGCAGTGCTATCCGGGTAGCCCAGGAGACCCAGTACTTC.

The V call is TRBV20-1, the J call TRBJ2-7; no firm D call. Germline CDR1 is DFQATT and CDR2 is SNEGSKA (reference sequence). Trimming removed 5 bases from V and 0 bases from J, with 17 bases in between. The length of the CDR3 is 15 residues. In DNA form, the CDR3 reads TGCAGTGCTTTGGACCCGAGAGGCAGCTCCTACGAGCAGTACGTC. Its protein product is CSALDPRGSSYEQYV.

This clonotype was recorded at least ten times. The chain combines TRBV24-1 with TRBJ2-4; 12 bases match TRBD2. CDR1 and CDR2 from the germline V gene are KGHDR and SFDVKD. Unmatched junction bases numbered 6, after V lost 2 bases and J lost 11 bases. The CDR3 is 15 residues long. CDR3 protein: CATSDSRTSGEVQYF. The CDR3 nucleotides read TGTGCCACCAGTGATTCGAGGACTAGCGGGGAAGTTCAGTACTTC.

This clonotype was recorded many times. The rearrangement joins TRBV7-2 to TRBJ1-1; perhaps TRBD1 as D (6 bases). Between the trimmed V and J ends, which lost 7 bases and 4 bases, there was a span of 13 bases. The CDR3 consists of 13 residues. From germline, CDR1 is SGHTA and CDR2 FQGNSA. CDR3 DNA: TGTGCCAGCACACTTACAGGGCGCACTGAAGCTTTCTTT. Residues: CASTLTGRTEAFF.

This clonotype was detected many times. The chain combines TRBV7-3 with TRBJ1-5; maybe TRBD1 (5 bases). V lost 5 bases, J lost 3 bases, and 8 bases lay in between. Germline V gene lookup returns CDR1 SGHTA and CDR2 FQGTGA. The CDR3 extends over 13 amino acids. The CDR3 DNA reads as TGTGCCAGCAGCGAGGGGTCCAATCAGCCCCAGCATTTT. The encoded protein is CASSEGSNQPQHF.

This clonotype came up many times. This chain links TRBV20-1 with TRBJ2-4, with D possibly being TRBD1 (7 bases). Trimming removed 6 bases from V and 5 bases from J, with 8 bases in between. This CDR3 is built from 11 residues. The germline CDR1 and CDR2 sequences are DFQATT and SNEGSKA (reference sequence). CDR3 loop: CSARGENIQYF. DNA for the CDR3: TGCAGTGCCAGGGGGGAAAACATTCAGTACTTC.

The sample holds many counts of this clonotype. This chain's CDR3 is CASSLDRGSEKLFF. The CDR3 coding sequence is TGTGCCAGCAGCCTGGACAGGGGAAGTGAAAAACTGTTTTTT. The chain combines TRBV7-2 with TRBJ1-4; 9 bases are shared with TRBD1. Losses at the gene ends were 5 bases for V and 7 bases for J; bases not matched to a gene: 5. Germline-derived CDR1 and CDR2 are SGHTA and FQGNSA. The CDR3 covers 14 residues.

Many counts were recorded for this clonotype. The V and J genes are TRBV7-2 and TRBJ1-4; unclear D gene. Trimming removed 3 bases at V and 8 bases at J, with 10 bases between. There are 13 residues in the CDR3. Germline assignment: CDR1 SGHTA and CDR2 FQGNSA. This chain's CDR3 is CASSFITREKLFF. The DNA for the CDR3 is TGTGCCAGCAGCTTTATCACTCGGGAAAAACTGTTTTTT.

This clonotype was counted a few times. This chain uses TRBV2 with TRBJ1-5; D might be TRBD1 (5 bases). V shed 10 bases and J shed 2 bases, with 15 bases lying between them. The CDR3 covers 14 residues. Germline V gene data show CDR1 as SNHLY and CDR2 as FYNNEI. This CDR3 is CATQRDSRNQPQHF. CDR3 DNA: TGTGCCACCCAGAGGGACTCTCGCAATCAGCCCCAGCATTTT.

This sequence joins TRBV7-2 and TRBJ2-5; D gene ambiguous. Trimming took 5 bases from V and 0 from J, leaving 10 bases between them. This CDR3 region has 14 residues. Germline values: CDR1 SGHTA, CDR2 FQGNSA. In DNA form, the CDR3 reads TGTGCCAGCAGCCAGAGTGTGTACCAAGAGACCCAGTACTTC. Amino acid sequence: CASSQSVYQETQYF.

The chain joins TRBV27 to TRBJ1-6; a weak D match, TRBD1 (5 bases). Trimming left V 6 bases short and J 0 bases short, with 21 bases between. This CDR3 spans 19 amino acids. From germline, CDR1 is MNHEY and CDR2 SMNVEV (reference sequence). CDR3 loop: CASRPRGRGLSSYNSPLHF. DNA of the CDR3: TGTGCCAGCAGACCCCGAGGTCGGGGGTTAAGCTCCTATAATTCACCCCTCCACTTT.

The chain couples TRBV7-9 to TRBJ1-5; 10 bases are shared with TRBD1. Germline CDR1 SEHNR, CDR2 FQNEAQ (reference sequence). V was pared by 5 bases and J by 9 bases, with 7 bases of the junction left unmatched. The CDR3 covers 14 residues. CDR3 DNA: TGTGCCAGCAGCAAGGGACAGGGGTTATCGCCCCAGCATTTT. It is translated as CASSKGQGLSPQHF. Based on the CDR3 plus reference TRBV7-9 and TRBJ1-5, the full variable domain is DTGVSQNPRHKITKRGQNVTFRCDPISEHNRLYWYRQTLGQGPEFLTYFQNEAQLEKSRLLSDRFSAERPKGSFSTLEIQRTEQGDSAMYLCASSKGQGLSPQHFGDGTRLSIL.

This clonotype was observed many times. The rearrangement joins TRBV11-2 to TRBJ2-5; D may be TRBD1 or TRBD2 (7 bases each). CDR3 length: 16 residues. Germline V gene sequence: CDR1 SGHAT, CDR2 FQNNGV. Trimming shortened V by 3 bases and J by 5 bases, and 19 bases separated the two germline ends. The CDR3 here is CASSFRTGLVGETQYF. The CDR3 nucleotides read TGTGCCAGCAGCTTTAGGACAGGACTAGTCGGGGAGACCCAGTACTTC.

CDR3 sequence: CASSLDRGVGYTF. In DNA, the CDR3 is TGTGCCAGCAGCCTCGACCGCGGGGTTGGCTACACCTTC. The genes are TRBV12-3 or TRBV12-4 and TRBJ1-2; D gene uncertain. CDR3 length: 13 amino acids. V was cut by 6 bases and J by 7 bases, with 15 bases left in between.

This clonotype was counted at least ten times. DNA of the CDR3: TGCGCCAGCAGCTTGGTAGTTGGGACATCTCCAGATACGCAGTATTTT. This sequence encodes CASSLVVGTSPDTQYF. The V gene is TRBV5-1, the J gene TRBJ2-3; D perhaps matches TRBD1 (6 bases). Germline V lookup: CDR1 SGHRS, CDR2 YFSETQ. The CDR3 covers 16 residues. Trimming pared 0 bases from V and 4 bases from J, leaving 15 bases between. The variable domain in full, completed from reference TRBV5-1 and TRBJ2-3, reads KAGVTQTPRYLIKTRGQQVTLSCSPISGHRSVSWYQQTPGQGLQFLFEYFSETQRNKGNFPGRFSGRQFSNSRSEMNVSTLELGDSALYLCASSLVVGTSPDTQYFGPGTRLTVL.

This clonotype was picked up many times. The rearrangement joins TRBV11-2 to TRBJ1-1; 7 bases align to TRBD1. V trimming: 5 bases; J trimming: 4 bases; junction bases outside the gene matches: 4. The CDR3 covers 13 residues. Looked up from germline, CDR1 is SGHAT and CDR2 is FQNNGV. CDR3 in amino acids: CASSADRATEAFF. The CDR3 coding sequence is TGTGCCAGCAGCGCCGACAGGGCCACTGAAGCTTTCTTT.

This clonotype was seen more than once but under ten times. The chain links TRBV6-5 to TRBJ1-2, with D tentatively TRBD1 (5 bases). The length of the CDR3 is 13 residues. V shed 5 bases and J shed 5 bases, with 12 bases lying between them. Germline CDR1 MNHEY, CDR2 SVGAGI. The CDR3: CASSMGGQYGYTF. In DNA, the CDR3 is TGTGCCAGCAGTATGGGGGGTCAATATGGCTACACCTTC.

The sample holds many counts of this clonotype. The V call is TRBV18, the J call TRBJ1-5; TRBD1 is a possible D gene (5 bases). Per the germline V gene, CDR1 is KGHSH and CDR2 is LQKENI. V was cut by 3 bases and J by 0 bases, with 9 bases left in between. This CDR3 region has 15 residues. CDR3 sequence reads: CASSPSQVSNQPQHF. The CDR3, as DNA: TGTGCCAGCTCACCTTCACAGGTTAGCAATCAGCCCCAGCATTTT.

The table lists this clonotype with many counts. This CDR3 is CASSSPRGQGNEQFF. Written as DNA, the CDR3 is TGTGCCAGCAGCTCACCTCGGGGACAGGGAAATGAGCAGTTCTTC. The chain has TRBV7-6 and TRBJ2-1; 9 positions match TRBD1. Per the germline V gene, CDR1 is SGHVS and CDR2 is FNYEAQ. With V trimmed by 4 bases and J by 7 bases, 8 bases remained unmatched. The CDR3 loop spans 15 amino acids. The variable domain in full, completed from reference TRBV7-6 and TRBJ2-1, reads GAGVSQSPRYKVTKRGQDVALRCDPISGHVSLYWYRQALGQGPEFLTYFNYEAQQDKSGLPNDRFSAERPEGSISTLTIQRTEQRDSAMYRCASSSPRGQGNEQFFGPGTRLTVL.